This T cell receptor (beta chain) was captured by sequencing in a study of shared clonotypes between healthy human individuals. In the study overall: Donors had three CD4 naive, three CD4 memory, two CD8 naive and one CD8 memory plate apiece. The study, taken as a whole, reports: Among a handful of donors, roughly 5.5% of naive CD4 clonotypes were found in common. Clonotypes shared by all four sorted-subset donors had higher generation probabilities than non-shared clonotypes. Naive subsets generally exceeded memory subsets in estimated richness.

This clone has more than one count but fewer than ten. Its specificity is unknown. The CDR3 totals 14 residues. CDR1 and CDR2 (germline): MNHEY, SVGAGI. V shed 8 bases and J shed 2 bases, with 14 bases lying between them. Libraries were prepared by immunoSEQ multiplex PCR; TCRdb keeps only in-frame clonotypes and omits some of them. The sample records approximately 940,000 clones, over 75% being singletons. V usage is TRBV6-5 and J usage is TRBJ2-3; D is possibly TRBD1 or TRBD2 (6 bases each). The source of this sequence is a man aged 18 to 29 in good health. Material: memory CD4+ T cells sorted from blood. This sample's subset: CD45RA-negative fraction. DNA of the CDR3: TGTGCCAGCGTCCCTCCGGGGGCCACAGATACGCAGTATTTT. Its protein is CASVPPGATDTQYF.